The 8 T cell receptor beta chains below all came from one sample that was sequenced in a study of cytomegalovirus exposure and HLA in healthy donors. Using immunoSEQ multiplex PCR, the repertoire was profiled, and TCRdb retains in-frame clones only, with some absent. The sample consists of tens of thousands of clones, over 95% of them appearing once. Input material: PBMCs. All receptors come from a woman aged 18-29 years in good health and CMV-seropositive.

The chain carries TRBV30 and TRBJ2-1; 10 bases line up with TRBD2. Germline V CDR1 and CDR2: GTSNPN, SVGIG (reference sequence). Trimming took 2 bases from V and 9 from J; bases not matched to a gene: 1. The CDR3 totals 12 residues. The CDR3 loop reads CAWSSGRVEQFF. The DNA of the CDR3 is TGTGCCTGGAGTAGCGGGAGGGTTGAGCAGTTCTTC.

The chain joins TRBV18 to TRBJ2-7, with TRBD1 as a possible D gene (5 bases). This CDR3 is built from 13 residues. The ends were cut back, 5 bases at V and 5 bases at J, with 13 bases in the middle. The germline CDR1 and CDR2 sequences are KGHSH and LQKENI. The CDR3 region has the DNA TGTGCCAGCTCATCAACAGGCCCCGACGAGCAGTACTTC. This gives the protein CASSSTGPDEQYF.

The chain combines TRBV30 with TRBJ1-2; D unclear. The V gene lost 3 bases and the J gene lost 0 bases, with 11 bases spanning the gap. The CDR3 contains 14 residues. Germline V lookup: CDR1 GTSNPN, CDR2 SVGIG (reference sequence). In nucleotides, the CDR3 is TGTGCCTGGAGAGCCAATGGAGCTAACTATGGCTACACCTTC. Translation gives CAWRANGANYGYTF.

This clone was counted once. This sequence joins TRBV6-5 and TRBJ1-2, with 7 positions matching TRBD1. This CDR3 contains 14 residues. V lost 6 bases and J lost 4; bases outside the gene matches: 8. From germline, CDR1 is MNHEY and CDR2 SVGAGI. CDR3 residues: CASSHGDSLYGYTF. CDR3 bases: TGTGCCAGCAGCCACGGGGACAGCCTCTATGGCTACACCTTC.

The chain employs TRBV6-1 and TRBJ2-3; D ambiguous. CDR1 MNHNS and CDR2 SASEGT come from the germline V gene. Trimming removed 1 base from V and 3 bases from J, with 11 bases in between. This CDR3 has 15 amino acids. CDR3 in amino acids: CASSEGGFKTDTQYF. The CDR3 nucleotides read TGTGCCAGCAGTGAAGGCGGCTTTAAGACAGATACGCAGTATTTT.

This clone showed up just a few times. The chain combines TRBV6-5 with TRBJ2-7; TRBD2 matches at 9 bases. The CDR3 spans 15 residues. Trimming cost V 0 bases and J 0 bases; bases outside gene matches: 0. Germline-derived CDR1 and CDR2 are MNHEY and SVGAGI. The DNA of the CDR3 is TGTGCCAGCAGTTACTCTAGCGGGAGCTCCTACGAGCAGTACTTC. As protein: CASSYSSGSSYEQYF.

V and J are TRBV4-1 and TRBJ2-7, with D perhaps matching TRBD2 (6 bases). CDR1 and CDR2 (germline): MGHRA, YSYEKL. The germline V and J ends were trimmed by 1 base and 5 bases, with 9 bases remaining between them. The CDR3 covers 13 residues. The CDR3 coding sequence is TGCGCCAGCAGCCAAGTTGCGGGAAACGAGCAGTACTTC. Its protein product is CASSQVAGNEQYF.

The chain uses TRBV7-2 and TRBJ2-1, with 14 bases identical to TRBD2. V lost 3 bases and J lost 6; bases outside the gene matches: 1. Germline CDR1 SGHTA, CDR2 FQGNSA. This CDR3 is built from 15 residues. In DNA, the CDR3 is TGTGCCAGCAGCTTGACTAGCGGGAGGGCCAATGAGCAGTTCTTC. It is translated as CASSLTSGRANEQFF. The full variable domain, rest sourced from reference TRBV7-2 and TRBJ2-1, is GAGVSQSPSNKVTEKGKDVELRCDPISGHTALYWYRQSLGQGLEFLIYFQGNSAPDKSGLPSDRFSAERTGGSVSTLTIQRTQQEDSAVYLCASSLTSGRANEQFFGPGTRLTVL.